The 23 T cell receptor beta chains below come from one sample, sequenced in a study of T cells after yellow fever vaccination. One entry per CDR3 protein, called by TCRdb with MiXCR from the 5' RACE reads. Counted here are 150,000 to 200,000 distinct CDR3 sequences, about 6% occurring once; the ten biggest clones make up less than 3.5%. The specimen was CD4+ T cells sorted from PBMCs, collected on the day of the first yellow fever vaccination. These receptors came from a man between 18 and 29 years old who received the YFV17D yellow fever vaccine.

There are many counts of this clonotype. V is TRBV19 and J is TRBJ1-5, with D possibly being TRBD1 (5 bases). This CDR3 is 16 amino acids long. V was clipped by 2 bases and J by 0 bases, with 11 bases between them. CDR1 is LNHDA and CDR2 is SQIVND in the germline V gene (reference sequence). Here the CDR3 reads CASSISGAYSNQPQHF. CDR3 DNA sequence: TGTGCCAGTAGTATATCTGGGGCTTATAGCAATCAGCCCCAGCATTTT. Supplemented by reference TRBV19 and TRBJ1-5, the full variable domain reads DGGITQSPKYLFRKEGQNVTLSCEQNLNHDAMYWYRQDPGQGLRLIYYSQIVNDFQKGDIAEGYSVSREKKESFPLTVTSAQKNPTAFYLCASSISGAYSNQPQHFGDGTRLSIL.

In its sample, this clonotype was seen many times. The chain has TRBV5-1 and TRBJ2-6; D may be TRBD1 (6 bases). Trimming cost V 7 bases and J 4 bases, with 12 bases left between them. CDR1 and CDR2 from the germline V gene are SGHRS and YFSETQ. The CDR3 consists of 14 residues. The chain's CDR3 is CASRQAGGANVLTF. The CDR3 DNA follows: TGCGCCAGCCGACAGGCCGGCGGGGCCAACGTCCTGACTTTC.

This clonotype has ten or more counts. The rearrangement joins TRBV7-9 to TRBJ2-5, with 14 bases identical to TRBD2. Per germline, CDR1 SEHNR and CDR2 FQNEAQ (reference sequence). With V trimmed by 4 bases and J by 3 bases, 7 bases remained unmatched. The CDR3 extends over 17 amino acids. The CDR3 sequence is CASSSNRGLAGEETQYF. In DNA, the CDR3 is TGTGCCAGCAGCTCGAACCGGGGACTAGCGGGGGAAGAGACCCAGTACTTC.

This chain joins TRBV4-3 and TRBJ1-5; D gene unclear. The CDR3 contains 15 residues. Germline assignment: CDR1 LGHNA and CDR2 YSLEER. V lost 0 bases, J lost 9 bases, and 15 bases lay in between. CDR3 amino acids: CASSQDSAGPRPQHF. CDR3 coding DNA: TGCGCCAGCAGCCAAGATTCGGCAGGTCCGAGGCCCCAGCATTTT.

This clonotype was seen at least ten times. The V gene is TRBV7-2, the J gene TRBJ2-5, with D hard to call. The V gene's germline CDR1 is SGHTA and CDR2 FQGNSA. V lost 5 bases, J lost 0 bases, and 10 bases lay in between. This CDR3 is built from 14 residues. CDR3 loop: CASSTSPYQETQYF. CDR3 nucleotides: TGTGCCAGCAGCACCAGCCCGTACCAAGAGACCCAGTACTTC.

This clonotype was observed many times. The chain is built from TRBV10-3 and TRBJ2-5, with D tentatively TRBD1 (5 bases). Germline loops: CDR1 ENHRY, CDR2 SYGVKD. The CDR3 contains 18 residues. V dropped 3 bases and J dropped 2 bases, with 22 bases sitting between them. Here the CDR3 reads CAISDVETLHKGQETQYF. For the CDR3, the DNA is TGTGCCATCAGTGATGTGGAAACCCTACACAAGGGGCAAGAGACCCAGTACTTC.

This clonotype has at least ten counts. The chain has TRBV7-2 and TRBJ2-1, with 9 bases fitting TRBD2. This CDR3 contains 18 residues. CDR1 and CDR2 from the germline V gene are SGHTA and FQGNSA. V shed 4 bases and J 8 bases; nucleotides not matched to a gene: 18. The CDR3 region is CASSWFRLAGASGYEQFF. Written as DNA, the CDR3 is TGTGCCAGCAGCTGGTTCAGATTAGCGGGGGCTTCTGGGTATGAGCAGTTCTTC.

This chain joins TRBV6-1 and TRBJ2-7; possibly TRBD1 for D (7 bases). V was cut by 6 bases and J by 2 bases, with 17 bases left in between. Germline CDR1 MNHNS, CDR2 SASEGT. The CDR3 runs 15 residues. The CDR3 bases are TGTGCCAGCAGATCAACCGCGGGACAGCCCTACGAGCAGTACGTC. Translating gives CASRSTAGQPYEQYV.

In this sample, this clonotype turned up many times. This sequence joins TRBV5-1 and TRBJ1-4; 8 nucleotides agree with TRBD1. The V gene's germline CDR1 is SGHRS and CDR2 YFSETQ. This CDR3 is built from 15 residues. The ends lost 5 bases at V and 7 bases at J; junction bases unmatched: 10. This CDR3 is CASRTGTGVLEKLFF. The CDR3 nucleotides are TGCGCCAGCAGGACCGGGACAGGCGTTCTTGAAAAACTGTTTTTT.

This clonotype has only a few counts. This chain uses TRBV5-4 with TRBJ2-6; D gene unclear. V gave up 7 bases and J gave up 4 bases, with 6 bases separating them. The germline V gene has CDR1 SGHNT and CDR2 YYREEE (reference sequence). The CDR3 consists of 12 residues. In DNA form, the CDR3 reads TGTGCCAGCGTGAGGGGGGCCAACGTCCTGACTTTC. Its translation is CASVRGANVLTF.

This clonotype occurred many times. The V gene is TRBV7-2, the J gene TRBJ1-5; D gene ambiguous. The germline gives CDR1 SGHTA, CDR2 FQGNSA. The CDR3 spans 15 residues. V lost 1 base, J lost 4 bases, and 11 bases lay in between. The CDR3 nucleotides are TGTGCCAGCAGCTTAGTAGGAGGTCAGAATCAGCCCCAGCATTTT. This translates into CASSLVGGQNQPQHF.

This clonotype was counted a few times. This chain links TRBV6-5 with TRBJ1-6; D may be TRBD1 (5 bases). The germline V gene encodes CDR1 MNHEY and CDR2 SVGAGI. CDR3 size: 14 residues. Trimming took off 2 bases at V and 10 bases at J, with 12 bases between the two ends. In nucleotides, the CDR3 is TGTGCCAGCAGTTACGGGCAGGGTATGTCACCCCTCCACTTT. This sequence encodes CASSYGQGMSPLHF.

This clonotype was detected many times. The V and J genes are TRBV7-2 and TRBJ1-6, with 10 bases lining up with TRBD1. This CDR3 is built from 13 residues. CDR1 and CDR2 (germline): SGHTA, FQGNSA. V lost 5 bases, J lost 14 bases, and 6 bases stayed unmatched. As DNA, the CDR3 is TGTGCCAGCAGCCAACGGGACAGGGGAACCCTCCACTTT. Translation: CASSQRDRGTLHF.

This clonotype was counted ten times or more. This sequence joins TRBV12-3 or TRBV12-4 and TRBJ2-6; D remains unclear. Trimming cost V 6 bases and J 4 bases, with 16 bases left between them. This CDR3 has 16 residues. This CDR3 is CASSRIARRGANVLTF. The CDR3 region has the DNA TGTGCCAGCAGCCGAATTGCCCGAAGGGGGGCCAACGTCCTGACTTTC.

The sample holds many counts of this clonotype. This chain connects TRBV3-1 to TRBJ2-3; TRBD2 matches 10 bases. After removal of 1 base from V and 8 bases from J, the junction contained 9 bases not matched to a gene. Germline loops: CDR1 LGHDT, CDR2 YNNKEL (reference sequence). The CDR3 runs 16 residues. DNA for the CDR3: TGTGCCAGCAGCCAAGGGGTCAGCGGGGGGGCCGGTACGCAGTATTTT. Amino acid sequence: CASSQGVSGGAGTQYF.

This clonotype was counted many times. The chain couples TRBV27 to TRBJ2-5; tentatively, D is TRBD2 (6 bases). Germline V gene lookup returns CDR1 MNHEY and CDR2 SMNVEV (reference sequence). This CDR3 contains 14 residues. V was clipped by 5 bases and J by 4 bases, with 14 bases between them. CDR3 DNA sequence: TGTGCCAGCAGTAGAGAGCGGAGGGGAGAGACCCAGTACTTC. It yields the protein CASSRERRGETQYF.

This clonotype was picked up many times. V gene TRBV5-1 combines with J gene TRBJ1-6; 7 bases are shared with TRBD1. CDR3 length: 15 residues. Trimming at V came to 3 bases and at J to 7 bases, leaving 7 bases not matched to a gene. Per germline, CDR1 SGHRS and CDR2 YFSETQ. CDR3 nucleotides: TGCGCCAGCAGCTGGACCGGGACAGAAAATTCACCCCTCCACTTT. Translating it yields CASSWTGTENSPLHF.

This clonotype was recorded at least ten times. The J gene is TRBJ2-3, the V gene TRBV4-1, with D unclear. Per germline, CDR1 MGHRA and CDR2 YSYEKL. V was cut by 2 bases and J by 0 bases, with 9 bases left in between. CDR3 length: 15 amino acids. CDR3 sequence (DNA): TGCGCCAGCAGCCAATTGCCGGCAAGCACAGATACGCAGTATTTT. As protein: CASSQLPASTDTQYF.

CDR3: CASSLAAGTLQETQYF. The CDR3 coding sequence is TGCGCCAGCAGCTTGGCTGCAGGGACCTTACAAGAGACCCAGTACTTC. V and J are TRBV5-1 and TRBJ2-5, with D possibly being TRBD1 or TRBD2 (5 bases each). V dropped 0 bases and J dropped 2 bases, with 14 bases sitting between them. CDR1 and CDR2 (germline): SGHRS, YFSETQ. The CDR3 consists of 16 residues.

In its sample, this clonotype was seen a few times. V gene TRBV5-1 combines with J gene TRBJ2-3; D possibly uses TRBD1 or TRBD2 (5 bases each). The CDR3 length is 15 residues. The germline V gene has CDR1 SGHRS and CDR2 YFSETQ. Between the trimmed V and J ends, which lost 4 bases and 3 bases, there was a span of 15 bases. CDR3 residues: CASSIGDWGTDTQYF. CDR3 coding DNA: TGCGCCAGCAGCATCGGGGATTGGGGGACAGATACGCAGTATTTT. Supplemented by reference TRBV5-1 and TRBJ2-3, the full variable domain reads KAGVTQTPRYLIKTRGQQVTLSCSPISGHRSVSWYQQTPGQGLQFLFEYFSETQRNKGNFPGRFSGRQFSNSRSEMNVSTLELGDSALYLCASSIGDWGTDTQYFGPGTRLTVL.

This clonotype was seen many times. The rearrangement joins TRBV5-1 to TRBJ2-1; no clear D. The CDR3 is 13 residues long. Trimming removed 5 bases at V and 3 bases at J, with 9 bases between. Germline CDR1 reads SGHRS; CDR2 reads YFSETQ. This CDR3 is CASSSPVYNEQFF. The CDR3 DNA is TGCGCCAGCAGTAGCCCCGTCTACAATGAGCAGTTCTTC.

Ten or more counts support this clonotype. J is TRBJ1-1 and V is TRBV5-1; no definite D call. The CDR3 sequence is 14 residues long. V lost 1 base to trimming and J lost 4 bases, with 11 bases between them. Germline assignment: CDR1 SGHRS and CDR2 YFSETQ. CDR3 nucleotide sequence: TGCGCCAGCAGCTTGAGTCCCCGTAGCACTGAAGCTTTCTTT. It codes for CASSLSPRSTEAFF.

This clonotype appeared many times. Written as DNA, the CDR3 is TGTGCCAGCAGCTGGAGGGGCCTAGCGTGGTCAGATACGCAGTATTTT. The encoded protein is CASSWRGLAWSDTQYF. This sequence joins TRBV5-5 and TRBJ2-3; the D gene is possibly TRBD2 (6 bases). This CDR3 contains 16 residues. V was trimmed by 3 bases and J by 4 bases, leaving 18 bases between them. Per germline, CDR1 SGHKS and CDR2 YYEKEE (reference sequence).